This TCR beta chain was observed in a study of shared clonotypes between healthy human individuals. Germline lookup yields CDR1 MGHRA and CDR2 YSYEKL. The CDR3 runs to 16 residues. V lost 1 base and J 4 bases, leaving 15 bases between the germline ends. Libraries were prepared by immunoSEQ multiplex PCR; TCRdb keeps only in-frame clonotypes and omits some of them. The data contain 1.4 million to 1.5 million clones, 95% to 97% of them seen just once; the ten biggest clones take up roughly 1.1%. The sample comprised naive CD4+ T cells sorted from blood. Subset indicated: CD45RA+ positively selected. The chain uses TRBV4-1 and TRBJ2-3, with D unclear. The sequence came from a man in his thirties or forties in good health. The CDR3 coding sequence is TGCGCCAGCAGCCAAGCCTTAGCCTTGAGTGCAGATACGCAGTATTTT. Translation: CASSQALALSADTQYF.